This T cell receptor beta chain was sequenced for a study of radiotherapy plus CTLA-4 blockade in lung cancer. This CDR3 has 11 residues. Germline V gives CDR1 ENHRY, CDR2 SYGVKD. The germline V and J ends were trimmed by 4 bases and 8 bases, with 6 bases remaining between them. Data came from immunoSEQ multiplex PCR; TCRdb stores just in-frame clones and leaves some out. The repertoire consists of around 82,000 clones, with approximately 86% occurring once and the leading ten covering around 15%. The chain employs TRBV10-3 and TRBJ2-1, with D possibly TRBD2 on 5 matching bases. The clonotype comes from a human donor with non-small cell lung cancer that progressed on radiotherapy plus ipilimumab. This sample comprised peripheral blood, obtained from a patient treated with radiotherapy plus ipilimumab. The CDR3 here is CAISGRDEQFF. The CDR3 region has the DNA TGTGCCATCAGTGGGCGGGATGAGCAGTTCTTC.